Here is one T cell receptor (beta chain) with its context. This entry is derived from a study of cytomegalovirus exposure and HLA in healthy donors. The PCR contained 60 Vbeta and 13 Jbeta primers. Sequencing was performed with immunoSEQ multiplex PCR; in TCRdb, only in-frame clones are kept and a portion is missing. The sample holds about 190,000 clones, about 77% seen once. The sequence came from a woman aged 30 to 39 in good health and CMV-seropositive. Sequenced input: PBMCs.

CDR3 in DNA: TGCGCCAGCAGCTACTCCACGACTAGCGGGAGGGCCGCGGCCAAAAACATTCAGTACTTC. It specifies CASSYSTTSGRAAAKNIQYF. The chain couples TRBV5-1 to TRBJ2-4, with 14 positions matching TRBD2. CDR1 SGHRS and CDR2 YFSETQ come from the germline V gene. The J segment lost 1 base and the V segment lost 3 bases, leaving 12 bases of the junction unmatched. The CDR3 has 20 amino acids.